The present T cell receptor (beta chain) was sequenced within a study of shared clonotypes between healthy human individuals. Study results and caveats: Sorted-subset sequencing was shown by rarefaction to be incomplete despite large depth. Donor scarcity curtailed the genetic and exposure-history diversity represented herein.

The study drew its donors from healthy HIV-negative adults without recent acute infections or vaccinations. V lost 5 bases to trimming and J lost 4 bases, with 9 bases between them. CDR1 LNHDA and CDR2 SQIVND come from the germline V gene (reference sequence). The CDR3 is 13 amino acids. About this clone itself: The antigen is unknown.

Sequencing was performed with immunoSEQ multiplex PCR; in TCRdb, only in-frame clones are kept and a portion is missing. The sample consists of a few million clones, more than 90% of them appearing once. The sequenced material came from naive CD4+ T cells sorted from blood. Subset here: CD45RA+ positively selected. The rearrangement links TRBV19 to TRBJ1-3, with no clear D. This sequence was found in a man aged 18 to 29 in good health. The CDR3 region is CASSVQGGNTIYF. As DNA, the CDR3 is TGTGCCAGTAGTGTCCAAGGAGGAAACACCATATATTTT.